A single sample gave rise to the 29 T cell receptor beta chains below, sequenced in a study of early T cells in non-severe SARS-CoV-2 infection. In TCRdb, the 5' RACE reads were re-called with MiXCR into one record per CDR3 protein. The sample holds tens of thousands of distinct CDR3 sequences, approximately 10% seen once. Sequencing used whole blood. Every receptor here comes from an adult who was a healthcare worker with PCR-confirmed SARS-CoV-2 infection or an uninfected control (not recorded which).

The chain links TRBV12-3 or TRBV12-4 to TRBJ2-5, with a possible D match to TRBD1 (5 bases). The CDR3 consists of 13 residues. With 6 bases removed from V and 0 bases from J, the gap between germline ends came to 8 bases. The CDR3 spells CASRPRDQETQYF. For the CDR3, the DNA is TGTGCCAGCAGGCCCAGGGACCAAGAGACCCAGTACTTC.

This clonotype has a count of ten or more. The chain links TRBV12-3 or TRBV12-4 to TRBJ2-2; D unresolved. Trimming took 1 base from V and 1 from J, leaving 4 bases between them. The CDR3 length is 14 residues. CDR3 coding DNA: TGTGCCAGCAGTTTAGGAAGGAACACCGGGGAGCTGTTTTTT. Protein sequence: CASSLGRNTGELFF.

This clonotype was seen only a few times. The chain carries TRBV10-3 and TRBJ2-5, with 7 nucleotides matching TRBD2. Germline V gene lookup returns CDR1 ENHRY and CDR2 SYGVKD. J lost 2 bases, V lost 2 bases, and 5 bases had no gene match. The CDR3 length is 15 residues. CDR3 bases: TGTGCCATCAGTGAGGGGAGGGGTCAACAAGAGACCCAGTACTTC. It encodes CAISEGRGQQETQYF.

The sample holds many counts of this clonotype. The gene calls are TRBV7-9 and TRBJ2-6; 8 bases are shared with TRBD1. The germline V gene encodes CDR1 SEHNR and CDR2 FQNEAQ (reference sequence). V lost 3 bases, J lost 3 bases, and 7 bases stayed unmatched. The CDR3 is 17 amino acids. In nucleotides, the CDR3 is TGTGCCAGCAGCTTCCCACCAGGGGGCGGTGGGGCCAACGTCCTGACTTTC. The encoded protein is CASSFPPGGGGANVLTF.

This clonotype showed up just a few times. This rearrangement joins TRBV18 to TRBJ2-6, with 11 bases fitting TRBD1. J lost 4 bases, V lost 3 bases, and 8 bases had no gene match. CDR1 and CDR2 (germline): KGHSH, LQKENI. The CDR3 contains 18 residues. The CDR3 loop reads CASSPGQGASSGANVLTF. In DNA, the CDR3 is TGTGCCAGCTCACCTGGACAGGGGGCGAGCTCCGGGGCCAACGTCCTGACTTTC.

This clonotype occurred a few times. The chain joins TRBV29-1 to TRBJ1-2, with a tentative D call TRBD1 (5 bases). With 7 bases removed from V and 4 bases from J, the gap between germline ends came to 13 bases. This CDR3 contains 12 residues. CDR1 SQVTM and CDR2 ANQGSEA come from the germline V gene. CDR3 amino acids: CSGGDEPYGYTF. The DNA for the CDR3 is TGCAGCGGGGGGGATGAGCCCTATGGCTACACCTTC.

This clonotype has a count of ten or more. The chain uses TRBV6-5 and TRBJ2-3, with D possibly being TRBD2 (6 bases). CDR1 and CDR2 (germline): MNHEY, SVGAGI. The CDR3 runs to 16 residues. V dropped 0 bases and J dropped 0 bases, with 10 bases sitting between them. CDR3 DNA sequence: TGTGCCAGCAGTTACTCGAGTAGCGGTAGCACAGATACGCAGTATTTT. As protein: CASSYSSSGSTDTQYF.

In this sample, this clonotype turned up a few times. The CDR3 reads CASSSLAGGQETQYF. CDR3 bases: TGCGCCAGCAGTTCTCTAGCGGGAGGGCAAGAGACCCAGTACTTC. This chain connects TRBV5-1 to TRBJ2-5; 12 bases fit TRBD2. The CDR3 covers 15 residues. Trimming at V came to 5 bases and at J to 2 bases, leaving 4 bases not matched to a gene. Looked up from germline, CDR1 is SGHRS and CDR2 is YFSETQ.

The chain recombines TRBV19 with TRBJ1-4; D is undetermined. This CDR3 has 14 residues. Germline lookup yields CDR1 LNHDA and CDR2 SQIVND (reference sequence). V was pared by 7 bases and J by 4 bases, with 13 bases between. CDR3 protein: CASNIRRYNEKLFF. CDR3 coding DNA: TGTGCCAGTAATATCCGCAGGTATAATGAAAAACTGTTTTTT.

This sequence joins TRBV27 and TRBJ1-6; the D is unclear. The CDR3 loop spans 13 amino acids. The germline V and J ends were trimmed by 6 bases and 13 bases, with 16 bases remaining between them. Germline CDR1 reads MNHEY; CDR2 reads SMNVEV (reference sequence). As DNA, the CDR3 is TGTGCCAGCAGGGTGGGTTATGAATCGCCCCTCCACTTT. It codes for CASRVGYESPLHF.

The chain is built from TRBV11-2 and TRBJ1-1, with TRBD1 matching over 8 bases. CDR3 length: 14 amino acids. Germline V CDR1 and CDR2: SGHAT, FQNNGV. Unmatched junction bases numbered 5, after V lost 3 bases and J lost 5 bases. CDR3 amino acids: CASSFHTGGTEAFF. CDR3 sequence (DNA): TGTGCCAGCAGCTTTCACACAGGGGGTACTGAAGCTTTCTTT.

The chain combines TRBV30 with TRBJ1-2, with 9 bases fitting TRBD1. This CDR3 is 13 amino acids long. The V and J ends lost 0 bases and 8 bases, in that order; junction bases with no gene match: 4. Germline V lookup: CDR1 GTSNPN, CDR2 SVGIG (reference sequence). In DNA form, the CDR3 reads TGTGCCTGGAGTGTAGGACAGGGGAACGGCTACACCTTC. Amino acids: CAWSVGQGNGYTF. Supplemented by reference TRBV30 and TRBJ1-2, the full variable domain reads SQTIHQWPATLVQPVGSPLSLECTVEGTSNPNLYWYRQAAGRGLQLLFYSVGIGQISSEVPQNLSASRPQDRQFILSSKKLLLSDSGFYLCAWSVGQGNGYTFGSGTRLTVV.

The table lists this clonotype with many counts. J is TRBJ1-6 and V is TRBV27, with D possibly TRBD1 on 5 matching bases. Trimming shortened V by 2 bases and J by 10 bases, and 9 bases separated the two germline ends. CDR3 size: 13 residues. Germline CDR1 is MNHEY and CDR2 is SMNVEV (reference sequence). The chain's CDR3 is CASSLTGLSPLHF. CDR3 coding DNA: TGTGCCAGCAGTTTAACAGGATTATCACCCCTCCACTTT.

The sample holds a few counts of this clonotype. The V gene is TRBV6-4, the J gene TRBJ1-5; a weak D match, TRBD1 (6 bases). Germline assignment: CDR1 MRHNA and CDR2 SNTAGT. The CDR3 is 13 amino acids. The V gene lost 6 bases and the J gene lost 6 bases, with 12 bases spanning the gap. The CDR3 loop is CASSREGGQPQHF. DNA of the CDR3: TGTGCCAGCAGCCGGGAGGGGGGTCAGCCCCAGCATTTT.

This clonotype was found many times. The J gene is TRBJ1-4, the V gene TRBV9, with no clear D. Germline loops: CDR1 SGDLS, CDR2 YYNGEE. V was pared by 0 bases and J by 8 bases, with 14 bases between. The CDR3 spans 15 residues. CDR3 nucleotide sequence: TGTGCCAGCAGCGTAGTTGGTGGTTGGGCCGAAAAACTGTTTTTT. Amino acids: CASSVVGGWAEKLFF. The variable domain in full, with the rest retrieved from reference TRBV9 and TRBJ1-4, is DSGVTQTPKHLITATGQRVTLRCSPRSGDLSVYWYQQSLDQGLQFLIQYYNGEERAKGNILERFSAQQFPDLHSELNLSSLELGDSALYFCASSVVGGWAEKLFFGSGTQLSVL.

V is TRBV11-2 and J is TRBJ2-1, with 12 bases fitting TRBD2. There are 18 residues in the CDR3. V was pared by 5 bases and J by 5 bases, with 13 bases of the junction left unmatched. The V gene's germline CDR1 is SGHAT and CDR2 FQNNGV. CDR3 residues: CASSPYQRLAGDNNEQFF. CDR3 bases: TGTGCCAGCAGCCCCTACCAAAGACTAGCGGGGGATAACAATGAGCAGTTCTTC.

This clonotype was seen at least ten times. The chain has TRBV29-1 and TRBJ2-7, with TRBD1 matching over 9 bases. The CDR3 extends over 17 amino acids. J gave up 2 bases and V 5 bases, and 16 bases lay outside the gene matches. Germline CDR1 reads SQVTM; CDR2 reads ANQGSEA. CDR3 sequence reads: CSVSTGTGSYDPYEQYF. CDR3 bases: TGCAGCGTTTCCACCGGGACAGGGAGTTACGATCCCTACGAGCAGTACTTC.

This clonotype turned up a few times. V usage is TRBV7-6 and J usage is TRBJ1-1, with D possibly TRBD1 on 5 matching bases. The V gene's germline CDR1 is SGHVS and CDR2 FNYEAQ. V was cut by 1 base and J by 4 bases, with 19 bases left in between. The CDR3 covers 17 residues. The CDR3 DNA follows: TGTGCCAGCAGCTTAGAGCTTTTTGGAGGGGTGGGCACTGAAGCTTTCTTT. This encodes CASSLELFGGVGTEAFF.

The rearrangement uses TRBV6-5 and TRBJ2-2; 7 bases align to TRBD2. V was pared by 9 bases and J by 6 bases, with 7 bases of the junction left unmatched. Germline CDR1 is MNHEY and CDR2 is SVGAGI. The CDR3 is 13 residues long. The CDR3 region is CASHTSDAGELFF. The CDR3 bases are TGTGCCAGTCACACTAGCGACGCCGGGGAGCTGTTTTTT.

This clonotype was seen repeatedly, ten times or more. This sequence joins TRBV18 and TRBJ2-7; possible D gene TRBD1, 6 bases. Per the germline V gene, CDR1 is KGHSH and CDR2 is LQKENI. The CDR3 extends over 15 amino acids. The ends were cut back, 5 bases at V and 2 bases at J, with 16 bases in the middle. The CDR3 sequence: CASSASGTPTYEQYF. DNA of the CDR3: TGTGCCAGCTCAGCCTCCGGGACACCTACCTACGAGCAGTACTTC.

The chain joins TRBV7-3 to TRBJ2-1; D might be TRBD1 (5 bases). Germline V CDR1 and CDR2: SGHTA, FQGTGA. The V end lost 4 bases, the J end lost 0 bases, and 7 bases lay between the germline ends. The CDR3 sequence is 14 residues long. Here the CDR3 DNA reads TGTGCCAGCAGCTCTGACAGCTCCTACAATGAGCAGTTCTTC. This codes for CASSSDSSYNEQFF.

CDR3 nucleotide sequence: TGTGCCAGCAGCCAAGCCGTTTACAATGAGCAGTTCTTC. Its translation: CASSQAVYNEQFF. The chain uses TRBV3-1 and TRBJ2-1, with D unresolved. Germline V gene sequence: CDR1 LGHDT, CDR2 YNNKEL (reference sequence). The V gene lost 1 base and the J gene lost 4 bases, with 5 bases spanning the gap. This CDR3 has 13 amino acids.

The sample holds a few counts of this clonotype. The chain has TRBV11-2 and TRBJ2-1, with D possibly matching TRBD2 (6 bases). The CDR3 extends over 15 amino acids. Germline lookup yields CDR1 SGHAT and CDR2 FQNNGV. Trimming removed 3 bases at V and 0 bases at J, with 9 bases between. The CDR3 is CASSLQRASYNEQFF. In DNA form, the CDR3 reads TGTGCCAGCAGCTTGCAGCGGGCCTCCTACAATGAGCAGTTCTTC.

The chain combines TRBV15 with TRBJ2-5; D gene unclear. The V end lost 0 bases, the J end lost 4 bases, and 6 bases lay between the germline ends. CDR3 length: 13 amino acids. Germline V gene data show CDR1 as LNHNV and CDR2 as YYDKDF (reference sequence). The CDR3 region is CATSRDQSETQYF. The CDR3, as DNA: TGTGCCACCAGCAGAGATCAGTCAGAGACCCAGTACTTC.

CDR3 sequence (DNA): TGCAGCGTTTTAGCGGCCAACACAGATACGCAGTATTTT. Translated, it gives CSVLAANTDTQYF. The gene calls are TRBV29-1 and TRBJ2-3; maybe TRBD2 (6 bases). Germline V CDR1 and CDR2: SQVTM, ANQGSEA. With 5 bases removed from V and 2 bases from J, the gap between germline ends came to 11 bases. This CDR3 has 13 amino acids.

The chain employs TRBV2 and TRBJ2-3; D is undetermined. The V and J ends lost 6 bases and 6 bases respectively, with 13 bases between them. CDR1 and CDR2 from the germline V gene are SNHLY and FYNNEI. CDR3 size: 13 residues. The CDR3 region has the DNA TGTGCCAGCAGAGGTAACCCGAGGGATACGCAGTATTTT. Translation gives CASRGNPRDTQYF.

This clonotype was seen ten or more times. The J gene is TRBJ2-4, the V gene TRBV18; D remains ambiguous. The V end lost 2 bases, the J end lost 0 bases, and 11 bases lay between the germline ends. There are 16 residues in the CDR3. Germline assignment: CDR1 KGHSH and CDR2 LQKENI. CDR3 in amino acids: CASSPAQPLAKNIQYF. For the CDR3, the DNA is TGTGCCAGCTCACCAGCACAGCCCTTAGCCAAAAACATTCAGTACTTC.

As DNA, the CDR3 is TGTGCCAGCAGCTTAGAGCGGGGGTATCCGCAGTATTTT. Protein: CASSLERGYPQYF. V is TRBV11-3 and J is TRBJ2-3; 7 nucleotides align to TRBD2. The CDR3 runs 13 residues. The V gene end was trimmed by 0 bases and the J gene end by 10 bases; junction bases not matched to a gene: 4. Germline V gene data show CDR1 as SGHNT and CDR2 as YENEEA.

This clonotype showed up just once. A much larger clonotype is one base distant, so this may be a read error. This chain joins TRBV3-1 and TRBJ2-5; 12 bases fit TRBD2. Germline V CDR1 and CDR2: LGHDT, YNNKEL (reference sequence). This CDR3 has 14 amino acids. The CDR3 spells CASSQTSGGETRYF. CDR3 nucleotides: TGTGCCAGCAGCCAGACTAGCGGGGGAGAGACCCGGTACTTC.